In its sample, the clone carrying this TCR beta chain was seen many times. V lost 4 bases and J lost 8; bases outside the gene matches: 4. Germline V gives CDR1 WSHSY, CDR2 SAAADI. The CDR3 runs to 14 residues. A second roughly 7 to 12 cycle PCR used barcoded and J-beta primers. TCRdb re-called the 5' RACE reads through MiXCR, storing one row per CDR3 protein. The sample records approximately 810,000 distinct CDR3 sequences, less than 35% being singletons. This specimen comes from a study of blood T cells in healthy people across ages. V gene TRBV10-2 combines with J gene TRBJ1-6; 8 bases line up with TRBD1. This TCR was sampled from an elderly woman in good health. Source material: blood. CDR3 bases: TGCGCCAGCAGTGGGGACAGGACGCATTCACCCCTCCACTTT. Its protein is CASSGDRTHSPLHF.